Listed below are T cell receptor beta chains from one sample, sequenced in a study of T-cell memory formation after mild COVID-19. A single record per CDR3 protein comes from TCRdb applying MiXCR to the 5' RACE reads. The sample has about 350,000 distinct CDR3 sequences, around 15% seen once; the top ten hold about 22%. The sequenced material came from PBMCs or a T cell subset sorted from them (not recorded which). Receptor source: a man aged 18 to 30 who had mild COVID-19 (a few samples of this study predate the infection). Cell type and time point are not known. The CDR3 runs from the conserved cysteine through the conserved F or W. Part of the rows lack a size; the others show once, few, many or a class for expanded clones.

size | J | V | CDR3
many | TRBJ2-3 | TRBV5-1 | CASSSRQGTADTQYF
- | TRBJ2-2 | TRBV19 | CASRSSAGELFF
few | TRBJ2-7 | TRBV11-2 | CASSAAFQGGAYEQYF
many | TRBJ2-3 | TRBV10-3 | CAISTGADTQYF
- | TRBJ2-3 | TRBV9 | CASSVGFLRTSTDTQYF
few | TRBJ2-7 | TRBV10-3 | CATALGSYEQYF
few | TRBJ2-2 | TRBV27 | CASSLFSTGENTGELFF
- | TRBJ2-4 | TRBV9 | CASSVKFGGQANIQYF
- | TRBJ1-3 | TRBV15 | CATSKFRNGNTIYF
many | TRBJ1-1 | TRBV5-4 | CASRAETSEAFF
many | TRBJ1-3 | TRBV9 | CASSVEVTGGNTIYF
few | TRBJ2-5 | TRBV7-7 | CASSLEHGAETQYF
- | TRBJ2-5 | TRBV7-2 | CASSFGDPGETQYF
- | TRBJ1-1 | TRBV7-8 | CASSPRYNSKEAEAFF
- | TRBJ1-2 | TRBV6-5 | CASSYLRRDRHYGYTF
- | TRBJ2-3 | TRBV6-5 | CASSRRGGAGDTQYF
many | TRBJ2-2 | TRBV20-1 | CSARVASGAELFF
many | TRBJ2-2 | TRBV6-5 | CASSRPSGGLSGELFF
few | TRBJ1-6 | TRBV20-1 | CSARPGTPDNSPLHF
- | TRBJ2-2 | TRBV4-3 | CASSQGYDGELFF
- | TRBJ1-2 | TRBV5-1 | CASSLDDRVTGYTF
- | TRBJ1-1 | TRBV20-1 | CSARDRGLRNTEAFF
few | TRBJ2-1 | TRBV5-1 | CASSFPGPTNEQFF
- | TRBJ1-2 | TRBV7-2 | CASSPGTTSFYGYTF
- | TRBJ2-7 | TRBV21-1 | CASRRAVFYEQYF
many | TRBJ1-1 | TRBV10-3 | CAISESSPVNTEAFF
- | TRBJ2-3 | TRBV7-9 | CASSGEFSTDTQYF
few | TRBJ2-5 | TRBV7-7 | CASSLEEDGSETQYF
- | TRBJ2-1 | TRBV7-2 | CASSFTSGNEQFF
many | TRBJ2-1 | TRBV10-3 | CAISESGGSSYNEQFF
- | TRBJ1-6 | TRBV12-3/TRBV12-4 | CASTHRNNSPLHF
- | TRBJ1-2 | TRBV12-3/TRBV12-4 | CASSYPPGTGTTRSGYTF
- | TRBJ1-5 | TRBV12-3/TRBV12-4 | CASSSVLRDQPQHF
few | TRBJ1-4 | TRBV5-1 | CASSFGRGTEKLFF
- | TRBJ2-1 | TRBV9 | CASSVDGESSYNEQFF
many | TRBJ2-2 | TRBV4-3 | CASSQAGADGTGELFF
- | TRBJ1-1 | TRBV6-2/TRBV6-3 | CASKPARAVNTEAFF
once | TRBJ2-3 | TRBV7-2 | CASSSGRTPAGGSSWDTQYF
- | TRBJ1-4 | TRBV7-9 | CASGQGAANEKLFF
- | TRBJ2-7 | TRBV2 | CASSRARAGEQYF
few | TRBJ1-3 | TRBV11-2 | CASSLGQDSGNTIYF
once | TRBJ2-1 | TRBV3-1 | CASSQGSQRGLGTHEQFF
few | TRBJ1-1 | TRBV6-5 | CASRTQGLTEAFF
- | TRBJ2-3 | TRBV12-3/TRBV12-4 | CASSLGYEGGSDTQYF
- | TRBJ2-7 | TRBV7-9 | CASSLGQYEQYF
- | TRBJ2-3 | TRBV7-2 | CASSPRLTSTDTQYF
few | TRBJ2-7 | TRBV7-6 | CASSGPGQAYEQYF
many | TRBJ2-3 | TRBV20-1 | CSARDDGGPDTQYF
few | TRBJ2-5 | TRBV30 | CAWSAGETQYF
- | TRBJ2-1 | TRBV24-1 | CATGTAYNEQFF
- | TRBJ1-6 | TRBV4-3 | CASSHAGSSYNSPLHF
few | TRBJ1-5 | TRBV7-9 | CASSLNRGDDQPQHF
few | TRBJ2-7 | TRBV11-2 | CASSLDQIAEQYF